Many counts were recorded for the clone carrying this TCR beta chain. Its antigen is still unknown. The data belong to a study of response to subunit inactivated influenza vaccine. Findings of the study overall: Authors proposed each seasonal influenza vaccination draws in few new T cells.

After removal of 5 bases from V and 2 bases from J, the junction contained 1 base not matched to a gene. Germline CDR1 SGHAT, CDR2 FQNNGV. This CDR3 spans 14 amino acids. One entry per CDR3 protein results from TCRdb running MiXCR on the RT-PCR reads. There are 490,000 or so distinct CDR3 sequences in the sample; 7.6% occur only once, and roughly 13% lies in the top ten. The chain joins TRBV11-2 to TRBJ1-3; 9 bases are shared with TRBD1. The receptor was derived from a man between 50 and 69 years old who received an inactivated influenza vaccine. The sequences come from PBMCs from blood, collected roughly 24 months after vaccination. The CDR3 here is CASSRTGAGNTIYF. The CDR3 DNA sequence: TGTGCCAGCAGCCGGACAGGGGCTGGAAACACCATATATTTT.